This T cell receptor beta chain was recovered during a study of technical replicates of blood from a handful of donors. This CDR3 has 15 residues. Germline loops: CDR1 LNHDA, CDR2 SQIVND (reference sequence). With 1 base clipped from V and 4 bases from J, the junction kept 1 base outside the gene matches. Only in-frame clones appear in the TCRdb table, and some are missing; sequencing was by immunoSEQ multiplex PCR. Counted here are 75,000 to 95,000 clones, roughly 90% occurring once; the ten biggest clones make up roughly 0.38%. The source is a human donor in good health. V and J are TRBV19 and TRBJ1-5; TRBD1 matches at 10 bases. The sample was T cells isolated from PBMCs. CDR3: CASSIGTGGNQPQHF. The CDR3 DNA sequence: TGTGCCAGTAGTATAGGGACAGGGGGGAATCAGCCCCAGCATTTT.